This passage covers 20 T cell receptor beta chains from one sample sequenced in a study of Ad26.COV2.S vaccination and SARS-CoV-2 variants. Treatment defined: about 20 received Ad26.COV2.S at low or high dose, single or two shots; 5 received placebo; per-sample allocation not given. Sampling was done on day 63 after the first vaccine or placebo injection. The assay was immunoSEQ multiplex PCR, and TCRdb's table has in-frame clones only and misses some. Found here are some 410,000 clones, approximately 92% of them singletons; the top ten hold approximately 1.6%. Here the sequenced sample was peripheral blood, taken in a trial of Ad26.COV2.S vaccine versus placebo. Source of these receptors: a person between 18 and 65 years old who received the Ad26.COV2.S COVID-19 vaccine or a placebo.

The rearrangement joins TRBV7-2 to TRBJ2-5; 10 positions agree with TRBD2. Per germline, CDR1 SGHTA and CDR2 FQGNSA. The J segment lost 7 bases and the V segment lost 5 bases, leaving 7 bases of the junction unmatched. The CDR3 is 14 amino acids. The CDR3 sequence is CASSPWASGGTQYF. The CDR3 DNA is TGTGCCAGCAGCCCCTGGGCTAGCGGGGGGACCCAGTACTTC.

The chain links TRBV5-1 to TRBJ2-5, with TRBD1 matching over 8 bases. The CDR3 contains 21 residues. V was clipped by 0 bases and J by 3 bases; unmatched bases: 22. The germline V gene encodes CDR1 SGHRS and CDR2 YFSETQ. The CDR3 DNA reads as TGCGCCAGCAGCTTGGCCTTGGGGCAGGGGGCGTTTCCCGGATACAAAGAGACCCAGTACTTC. It translates to CASSLALGQGAFPGYKETQYF.

The CDR3 spells CASSPDNQPQHF. In nucleotides, the CDR3 is TGTGCCAGCAGCCCAGACAATCAGCCCCAGCATTTT. J is TRBJ1-5 and V is TRBV12-3 or TRBV12-4; D is unresolved. The V gene lost 6 bases and the J gene lost 3 bases, with 6 bases spanning the gap. The CDR3 has 12 residues.

The chain carries TRBV6-5 and TRBJ2-1; a possible D gene is TRBD2 (5 bases). Germline V gene lookup returns CDR1 MNHEY and CDR2 SVGAGI. The CDR3 loop spans 12 amino acids. Between the trimmed V and J ends, which lost 9 bases and 7 bases, there was a span of 13 bases. This CDR3 reads CARLTRRNEQFF. DNA for the CDR3: TGTGCCAGATTGACAAGGAGGAATGAGCAGTTCTTC.

The chain is built from TRBV7-9 and TRBJ1-1, with D possibly being TRBD1 (5 bases). Germline V CDR1 and CDR2: SEHNR, FQNEAQ (reference sequence). V dropped 8 bases and J dropped 6 bases, with 16 bases sitting between them. The CDR3 covers 13 residues. Here the CDR3 reads CASSPPGPPEAFF. The CDR3 region has the DNA TGTGCCAGCTCCCCCCCGGGGCCGCCTGAAGCTTTCTTT.

The rearrangement joins TRBV5-3 to TRBJ2-3; TRBD2 aligns across 7 bases. TRBV5-3 counts as an open reading frame of uncertain function. The CDR3 totals 16 residues. V lost 6 bases and J lost 1; bases outside the gene matches: 11. The CDR3 DNA reads TGTGCCAGAACCAATCCTAGCGGTTTTCGCACAGATACGCAGTATTTT. It specifies CARTNPSGFRTDTQYF.

Regarding this clone: A junction boundary mismatches the germline segment, possibly from a read error. This chain connects TRBV6-5 to TRBJ1-1, with TRBD1 matching over 10 bases. CDR3 size: 15 residues. Germline V gene data show CDR1 as MNHEY and CDR2 as SVGAGI. The CDR3 nucleotides are TGTGCCAGCAGTTACGGGGGTCCGGGACAGGGGAATCTGGGGTTT. Translation: CASSYGGPGQGNLGF.

In the case of this clone: The same CDR3 arises from other DNA sequences in this sample as well. V is TRBV18 and J is TRBJ1-3; no clear D. Trimming took off 3 bases at V and 7 bases at J, with 7 bases between the two ends. CDR3 length equals 12 residues. CDR1 and CDR2 (germline): KGHSH, LQKENI. DNA for the CDR3: TGTGCCAGCTCACCCCCGGGGAACACCATATATTTT. Amino acids: CASSPPGNTIYF.

The chain combines TRBV9 with TRBJ2-2; maybe TRBD1 (5 bases). The CDR3 extends over 15 amino acids. The ends were cut back, 3 bases at V and 5 bases at J, with 14 bases in the middle. CDR1 SGDLS and CDR2 YYNGEE come from the germline V gene. CDR3 region: CASSGPRVGTGELFF. CDR3 sequence (DNA): TGTGCCAGCAGCGGACCCAGGGTGGGGACCGGGGAGCTGTTTTTT.

The gene calls are TRBV5-1 and TRBJ2-2; TRBD2 agrees at 8 bases. The ends lost 0 bases at V and 5 bases at J; junction bases unmatched: 6. CDR1 and CDR2 (germline): SGHRS, YFSETQ. The CDR3 runs 16 residues. The CDR3 is CASSLEGGGSTGELFF. The DNA for the CDR3 is TGCGCCAGCAGCTTGGAAGGCGGGGGGAGTACCGGGGAGCTGTTTTTT.

The chain combines TRBV1 with TRBJ2-1. TRBV1 has pseudogene status. CDR3 length equals 14 residues. The chain's CDR3 is CTSSQDGVRNEQFF. CDR3 bases: TGCACCAGCAGCCAAGATGGCGTACGAAATGAGCAGTTCTTC.

J is TRBJ2-7 and V is TRBV5-6, with D perhaps TRBD1 (6 bases). This CDR3 has 14 residues. Looked up from germline, CDR1 is SGHDT and CDR2 is YYEEEE. V shed 4 bases and J shed 3 bases, with 14 bases lying between them. The CDR3 sequence: CASSQGQFRYEQYF. CDR3 coding DNA: TGTGCCAGCAGCCAGGGACAATTTCGCTACGAGCAGTACTTC.

J is TRBJ2-5 and V is TRBV7-9; D call uncertain. The germline V and J ends were trimmed by 1 base and 2 bases, with 11 bases remaining between them. Germline V gives CDR1 SEHNR, CDR2 FQNEAQ (reference sequence). This CDR3 is 15 amino acids long. CDR3: CASSLVLGTQETQYF. CDR3 bases: TGTGCCAGCAGCTTAGTTCTGGGAACTCAAGAGACCCAGTACTTC. Full variable domain (rest looked up from reference TRBV7-9 and TRBJ2-5): DTGVSQNPRHKITKRGQNVTFRCDPISEHNRLYWYRQTLGQGPEFLTYFQNEAQLEKSRLLSDRFSAERPKGSFSTLEIQRTEQGDSAMYLCASSLVLGTQETQYFGPGTRLLVL.

The rearrangement joins TRBV5-6 to TRBJ2-5; no clear D gene. This CDR3 contains 14 residues. V was trimmed by 4 bases and J by 4 bases, leaving 14 bases between them. CDR1 SGHDT and CDR2 YYEEEE come from the germline V gene. CDR3: CASSPYGPVETQYF. The DNA for the CDR3 is TGTGCCAGCAGCCCCTACGGGCCCGTAGAGACCCAGTACTTC.

The chain employs TRBV7-2 and TRBJ2-5, with TRBD2 identical over 8 bases. This CDR3 region has 14 residues. The V segment lost 4 bases and the J segment 1 base; nucleotides outside the gene matches: 2. The germline V gene has CDR1 SGHTA and CDR2 FQGNSA. CDR3 residues: CASSSAGAQETQYF. The DNA of the CDR3 is TGTGCCAGCAGCTCAGCGGGGGCCCAAGAGACCCAGTACTTC.

The V and J genes are TRBV28 and TRBJ1-4; possibly TRBD1 for D (5 bases). Trimming took off 2 bases at V and 5 bases at J, with 12 bases between the two ends. The CDR3 is made up of 15 amino acids. Germline-derived CDR1 and CDR2 are MDHEN and SYDVKM. The CDR3 DNA reads as TGTGCCAGCAGTTTAGTGACTTCAGGGAATGAAAAACTGTTTTTT. Protein product: CASSLVTSGNEKLFF.

CDR3 region: CASSYSRINTEAFF. Written as DNA, the CDR3 is TGTGCCAGCAGTTACTCCCGGATTAACACTGAAGCTTTCTTT. The V gene is TRBV6-5, the J gene TRBJ1-1; D is unclear. The CDR3 extends over 14 amino acids. Germline CDR1 MNHEY, CDR2 SVGAGI. Trimming removed 0 bases from V and 2 bases from J, with 7 bases in between.

V usage is TRBV4-1 and J usage is TRBJ2-5; TRBD2 agrees at 8 bases. This CDR3 contains 14 residues. V gave up 4 bases and J gave up 5 bases; unmatched junction bases: 6. CDR1 is MGHRA, CDR2 YSYEKL, per germline. The chain's CDR3 is CASSLSGARETQYF. The DNA of the CDR3 is TGCGCCAGCAGCCTTAGCGGGGCGCGGGAGACCCAGTACTTC.

The count of this clone is one. The V gene is TRBV19, the J gene TRBJ2-7; TRBD2 agrees at 8 bases. Per the germline V gene, CDR1 is LNHDA and CDR2 is SQIVND (reference sequence). V was clipped by 6 bases and J by 3 bases; unmatched bases: 19. The CDR3 is 18 residues long. DNA for the CDR3: TGTGCCAGTAGCCCTCATGGCGGTCCGGGGGGGGTTCTCTACGAGCAGTACTTC. Amino acids: CASSPHGGPGGVLYEQYF.

V is TRBV27 and J is TRBJ1-4, with a weak D call TRBD1 (5 bases). V was pared by 2 bases and J by 6 bases, with 13 bases between. The CDR3 totals 15 residues. Germline assignment: CDR1 MNHEY and CDR2 SMNVEV (reference sequence). The CDR3 region is CASSLLGTAHEKLFF. CDR3 in DNA: TGTGCCAGCAGTTTACTCGGGACGGCACATGAAAAACTGTTTTTT.